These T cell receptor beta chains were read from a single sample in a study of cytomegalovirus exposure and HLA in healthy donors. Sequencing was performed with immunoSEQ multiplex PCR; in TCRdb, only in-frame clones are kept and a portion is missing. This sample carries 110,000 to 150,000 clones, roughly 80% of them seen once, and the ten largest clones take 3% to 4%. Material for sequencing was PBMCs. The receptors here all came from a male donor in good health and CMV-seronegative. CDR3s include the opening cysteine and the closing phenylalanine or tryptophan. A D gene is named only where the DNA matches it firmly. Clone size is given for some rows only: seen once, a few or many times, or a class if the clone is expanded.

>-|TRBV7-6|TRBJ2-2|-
TGTGCCAGCAGCCTCGGGAACACCGGGGAGCTGTTTTTT
CASSLGNTGELFF
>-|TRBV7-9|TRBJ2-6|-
TGTGCCAGCAGCTTAGATGTGGCCGGGGCCAACGTCCTGACTTTC
CASSLDVAGANVLTF
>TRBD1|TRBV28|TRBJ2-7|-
TGTGCCAGCAGTTTGGACAGGGGGCCCTACGAGCAGTACTTC
CASSLDRGPYEQYF
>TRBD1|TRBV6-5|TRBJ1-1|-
TGTGCCAGCAGTTACTCGGACAGGGGGAACACTGAAGCTTTCTTT
CASSYSDRGNTEAFF
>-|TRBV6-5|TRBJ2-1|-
TGTGCCAGCAGTTACTCCCAGGGCTCCTACAATGAGCAGTTCTTC
CASSYSQGSYNEQFF
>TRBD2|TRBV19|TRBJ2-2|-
TGTGCCAGTAGTAGGAGCGGGGGGGCCTCCGGGGAGCTGTTTTTT
CASSRSGGASGELFF
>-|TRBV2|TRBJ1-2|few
TGTGCCCGCGGTATAATGGGTGGGAACTATGGCTACACCTTC
CARGIMGGNYGYTF
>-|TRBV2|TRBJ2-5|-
TGTGCCAGCAGCCTGACGGGGTACCAAGAGACCCAGTACTTC
CASSLTGYQETQYF
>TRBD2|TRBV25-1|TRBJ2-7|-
TGTGCCAGCAGTGAATATAAGCGGGAGGGTCGGCCCTACGAGCAGTACTTC
CASSEYKREGRPYEQYF
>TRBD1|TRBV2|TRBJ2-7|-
TGTGCCAGCAGCGGGGACAGGGAAAGCTCCTACGAGCAGTACTTC
CASSGDRESSYEQYF
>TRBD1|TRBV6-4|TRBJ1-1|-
TGTGCCAGCAGTGAAGGGACAGGGGGCACTGAAGCTTTCTTT
CASSEGTGGTEAFF
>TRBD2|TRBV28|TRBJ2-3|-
TGTGCCAGCAGTCCGGGGACTAGCGGCACAGATACGCAGTATTTT
CASSPGTSGTDTQYF
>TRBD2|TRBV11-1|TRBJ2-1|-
TGTGCCAGCAGCTTATTTAGCGGGGGGTACAATGAGCAGTTCTTC
CASSLFSGGYNEQFF
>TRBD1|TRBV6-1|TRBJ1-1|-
TGTGCCAGCAGTCTCCTGACAGGGGATACTGAAGCTTTCTTT
CASSLLTGDTEAFF
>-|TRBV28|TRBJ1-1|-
TGTGCCAGCAATTACTTATCAGGGAACACTGAAGCTTTCTTT
CASNYLSGNTEAFF
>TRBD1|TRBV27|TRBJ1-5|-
TGTGCCAGCAGTCCCAGGACAGGGGGCGGCAATCAGCCCCAGCATTTT
CASSPRTGGGNQPQHF
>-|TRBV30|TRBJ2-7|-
TGTGCCTGGAGGGAGAGAGAAGCCTACGAGCAGTACTTC
CAWREREAYEQYF
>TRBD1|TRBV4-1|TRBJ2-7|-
TGCGCCAGCAGCCAAGAACAGGGGCACGACGAGCAGTACTTC
CASSQEQGHDEQYF
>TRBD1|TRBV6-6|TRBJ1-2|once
TGTGCCAGCAGCCGGGACAGTTACTATGGCTACACCTTC
CASSRDSYYGYTF
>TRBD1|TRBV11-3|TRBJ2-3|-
TGTGCCAGCAGCTTTGACAGGGACACAGATACGCAGTATTTT
CASSFDRDTDTQYF
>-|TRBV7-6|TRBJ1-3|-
TGTGCCAGCAGCTTAGCGATCTTGGGACACATGAGCTCTGGAAACACCATATATTTT
CASSLAILGHMSSGNTIYF
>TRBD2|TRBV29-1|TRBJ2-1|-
TGCAGCGTTGAAGGGTTCGGGACACGGACTAGCGGGCCTCTCTACAATGAGCAGTTCTTC
CSVEGFGTRTSGPLYNEQFF
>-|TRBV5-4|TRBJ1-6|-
TGTGCCAGCAGCTTGGGAGGAACTGGCTCCTATAATTCACCCCTCCACTTT
CASSLGGTGSYNSPLHF
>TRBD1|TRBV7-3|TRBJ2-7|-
TGTGCCAGCAGCTCTTCCGGGACAGCTAGCTACGAGCAGTACTTC
CASSSSGTASYEQYF
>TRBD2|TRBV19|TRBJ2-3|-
TGTGCCAGTAGTCGGGGACTAGCGGCTAGCACAGATACGCAGTATTTT
CASSRGLAASTDTQYF
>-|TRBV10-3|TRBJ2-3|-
TGTGCCATCTCCGGACAGCCAGCTAGCACAGATACGCAGTATTTT
CAISGQPASTDTQYF
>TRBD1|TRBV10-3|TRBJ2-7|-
TGTGCCATCAGTGACGTTTGGACAGGGTTTGTCCACGAGCAGTACTTC
CAISDVWTGFVHEQYF
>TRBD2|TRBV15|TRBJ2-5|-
TGTGCCACCAGCGGGCGGACTAGCGGACAAGAGACCCAGTACTTC
CATSGRTSGQETQYF
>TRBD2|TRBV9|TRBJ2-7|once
TGTGCCAGCAGCGTGGGGGGGAGGTCCTACGAGCAGTACTTC
CASSVGGRSYEQYF
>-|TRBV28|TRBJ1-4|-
TGTGCCAGCAGTTTAAAGCCATCCGCGGGGAAACTGTTTTTT
CASSLKPSAGKLFF
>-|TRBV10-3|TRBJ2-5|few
TGTGCCATCGCACGGGGGGCGGGGTACCAAGAGACCCAGTACTTC
CAIARGAGYQETQYF
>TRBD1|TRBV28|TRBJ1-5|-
TGTGCCAGCAGCTTTACGGGACAGGGGGCATCGAGCAATCAGCCCCAGCATTTT
CASSFTGQGASSNQPQHF
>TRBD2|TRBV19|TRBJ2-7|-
TGTGCCAGTAGTCTTCGACTAGCGGGGCCTCACTACGAGCAGTACTTC
CASSLRLAGPHYEQYF
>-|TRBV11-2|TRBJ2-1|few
TGTGCCAGCAGGAGACTAGCAGGGGAACCCAATGAGCAGTTCTTC
CASRRLAGEPNEQFF
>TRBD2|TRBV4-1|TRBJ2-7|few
TGCGCCAGCAGCCAGAGGGTTAGCGGGGAAGTCTCCTACGAGCAGTACTTC
CASSQRVSGEVSYEQYF
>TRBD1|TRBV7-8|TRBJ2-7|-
TGTGCCAGCAGCGTCCAGGGGGACGAGCAGTACTTC
CASSVQGDEQYF
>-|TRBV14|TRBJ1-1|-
TGTGCCAGCAGCCTCCGTGCCTGGGGAGGAGGGAGTCGCACTGAAGCTTTCTTT
CASSLRAWGGGSRTEAFF
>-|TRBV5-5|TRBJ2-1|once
TGTGCCAGCAGCCACCCCGGACAGATCTACAATGAGCAGTTCTTC
CASSHPGQIYNEQFF
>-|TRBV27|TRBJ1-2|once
TGTGCCAGCAGACCAACAGAACACTATGGCTACACCTTC
CASRPTEHYGYTF
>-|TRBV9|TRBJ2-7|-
TGTGCCAGCAGCGTAGGAGGGCAGGGGAATTACGAGCAGTACTTC
CASSVGGQGNYEQYF
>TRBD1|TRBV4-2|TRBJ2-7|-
TGTGCCAGCAGCCTGGACCGACAGGGGGGCGAGCAGTACTTC
CASSLDRQGGEQYF
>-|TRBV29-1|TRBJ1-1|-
TGCAGCGTTGAGGGGAGGGGTTCGTTCACTGAAGCTTTCTTT
CSVEGRGSFTEAFF
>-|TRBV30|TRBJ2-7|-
TGTGCCTGGAGCTTTAACTACGAGCAGTACTTC
CAWSFNYEQYF